This T cell receptor (beta chain) was observed in a study of shared clonotypes between healthy human individuals. Assay: immunoSEQ multiplex PCR; the TCRdb copy retains only in-frame clones and omits some. The sample lists under 1,900,000 clones, approximately 98.5% occurring once. With 3 bases clipped from V and 7 bases from J, the junction kept 7 bases outside the gene matches. Germline V lookup: CDR1 SGHRS, CDR2 YFSETQ. This CDR3 has 14 amino acids. The source of this sequence is a man younger than 45 in good health. Sequenced: naive CD4+ T cells sorted from blood. Stated subset: CD45RA+ positively selected. The chain employs TRBV5-1 and TRBJ2-7, with 10 bases aligning to TRBD2. The CDR3 here is CASSYRTSGDEQYF. In nucleotides, the CDR3 is TGCGCCAGCAGCTACCGGACTAGCGGCGATGAGCAGTACTTC.